This section outlines one TCR beta chain sequence together with its context. The assay was immunoSEQ multiplex PCR, and TCRdb's table has in-frame clones only and misses some. The sample holds some 300,000 clones, around 92% seen once. This sample is drawn from a study of blood T cell repertoires in COVID-19. Sample: PBMCs or T cells enriched from blood (not recorded which). This sequence was found in a woman in her fifties or sixties who had been exposed to COVID-19.

The CDR3 DNA is TGTGCCACCAGCAGAGATTTAGTCGACAGGGGAATTTATAAGGAGCAGTTCTTC. Translation gives CATSRDLVDRGIYKEQFF. V usage is TRBV15 and J usage is TRBJ2-1; TRBD1 matches 8 bases. After removal of 0 bases from V and 10 bases from J, the junction contained 17 bases not matched to a gene. The CDR3 is 18 residues long. Germline loops: CDR1 LNHNV, CDR2 YYDKDF (reference sequence).